The rows below give T cell receptor beta chains drawn from one sample of a study of long-term antiretroviral therapy in people with HIV. Method: immunoSEQ multiplex PCR; TCRdb's copy keeps in-frame clones and lacks some. The table lists tens of thousands of clones, 75% to 85% of them singletons. This material consisted of unsorted PBMCs, taken 1.9 years after starting antiretroviral therapy. The receptors stem from a man younger than 30 with HIV. Both conserved end residues are part of each CDR3. A D gene is named only where the DNA matches it firmly. Clone size is stated in some rows and not others, as once, few, many or a class when expanded.

v_gene: TRBV5-1; d_gene: -; j_gene: TRBJ2-1; abundance: -; CDR3nt: TGCGCCAGCAGCTTGGGGGCCTCTCACAATGAGCAGTTCTTC; CDR3aa: CASSLGASHNEQFF
v_gene: TRBV5-5; d_gene: -; j_gene: TRBJ2-3; abundance: -; CDR3nt: TGTGCCAGCAGCTCATATTATAGGGATACGCAGTATTTT; CDR3aa: CASSSYYRDTQYF
v_gene: TRBV27; d_gene: -; j_gene: TRBJ1-1; abundance: -; CDR3nt: TGTGCCAGCAGCTTACTCTCAGGGAGGCGGGAAGCTTTCTTT; CDR3aa: CASSLLSGRREAFF
v_gene: TRBV11-2; d_gene: TRBD1; j_gene: TRBJ1-6; abundance: -; CDR3nt: TGTGCCAGCAGCTCACTACAGGGGGGCTTTGGATCACCCCTCCACTTT; CDR3aa: CASSSLQGGFGSPLHF
v_gene: TRBV14; d_gene: TRBD2; j_gene: TRBJ2-3; abundance: few; CDR3nt: TGTGCCAGCAGCCTTCCGGGACTAGCGGGGGGGACCACAGATACGCAGTATTTT; CDR3aa: CASSLPGLAGGTTDTQYF
v_gene: TRBV10-1; d_gene: TRBD1; j_gene: TRBJ1-1; abundance: -; CDR3nt: TGCGCCACCACCACAGGGGGTGAAGCTTTCTTT; CDR3aa: CATTTGGEAFF
v_gene: TRBV19; d_gene: TRBD1; j_gene: TRBJ1-5; abundance: -; CDR3nt: TGTGCCACCAGGGCAGGGGGCTTGCCCCAGCATTTT; CDR3aa: CATRAGGLPQHF
v_gene: TRBV6-5; d_gene: -; j_gene: TRBJ1-5; abundance: -; CDR3nt: TGTGCCAGCAGTTACGACAGCCGTGGAGGTCAGCCCCAGCATTTT; CDR3aa: CASSYDSRGGQPQHF
v_gene: TRBV4-2; d_gene: TRBD1; j_gene: TRBJ1-4; abundance: -; CDR3nt: TGTGCCAGCAGCCAGGCCCCTCAGGGGGTTGACGAAAAACTGTTTTTT; CDR3aa: CASSQAPQGVDEKLFF
v_gene: TRBV5-1; d_gene: -; j_gene: TRBJ1-1; abundance: -; CDR3nt: TGCGCCAGCAGTGGGGACACGCCGAACACTGAAGCTTTCTTT; CDR3aa: CASSGDTPNTEAFF
v_gene: TRBV6-1; d_gene: -; j_gene: TRBJ1-6; abundance: -; CDR3nt: TGTGCCAGCAGTGAAGAAGGGGCAGGGAGCCTCTTAGGGAATAATTCACCCCTCCACTTT; CDR3aa: CASSEEGAGSLLGNNSPLHF
v_gene: TRBV7-2; d_gene: -; j_gene: TRBJ1-5; abundance: few; CDR3nt: TGTGCCAGCAGTCAGGTTAGCAATCAGCCCCAGCATTTT; CDR3aa: CASSQVSNQPQHF
v_gene: TRBV27; d_gene: -; j_gene: TRBJ2-2; abundance: -; CDR3nt: TGTGCCAGCAGTGCAACTAGGCAGAACACCGGGGAGCTGTTTTTT; CDR3aa: CASSATRQNTGELFF
v_gene: TRBV2; d_gene: -; j_gene: TRBJ1-1; abundance: -; CDR3nt: TGTGCCAGCAGTGAAGGCACCCCAGAAGCTTTCTTT; CDR3aa: CASSEGTPEAFF
v_gene: TRBV5-1; d_gene: TRBD1; j_gene: TRBJ1-2; abundance: -; CDR3nt: TGCGCCAGCAGCTTGACAGGGGTTGAGAGGGGCTACACCTTC; CDR3aa: CASSLTGVERGYTF
v_gene: TRBV7-9; d_gene: TRBD2; j_gene: TRBJ2-3; abundance: -; CDR3nt: TGTGCCAGCAGCATTAGACTAGCGGCAGATACGCAGTATTTT; CDR3aa: CASSIRLAADTQYF
v_gene: TRBV7-7; d_gene: TRBD1; j_gene: TRBJ2-2; abundance: -; CDR3nt: TGTGCTAGCAGTTCGTTCGGACAGGGGGCTGAGGAGCTGTTTTTT; CDR3aa: CASSSFGQGAEELFF
v_gene: TRBV7-9; d_gene: TRBD1; j_gene: TRBJ1-3; abundance: -; CDR3nt: TGTGCCAGCAGCCGCGGGGATGGGACAGGGGATGGAAACACCATATATTTT; CDR3aa: CASSRGDGTGDGNTIYF
v_gene: TRBV27; d_gene: TRBD2; j_gene: TRBJ2-7; abundance: -; CDR3nt: TGTGCCAGCAGTTATGCGGGGGGGCCGGGATACGAGCAGTACTTC; CDR3aa: CASSYAGGPGYEQYF
v_gene: TRBV28; d_gene: -; j_gene: TRBJ2-7; abundance: once; CDR3nt: TGTGCCAGCAGTTCAGTAGGGGACGGACTCTACGAGCAGTACTTC; CDR3aa: CASSSVGDGLYEQYF
v_gene: TRBV6-1; d_gene: -; j_gene: TRBJ1-3; abundance: -; CDR3nt: TGTGCCAGCAGTGAAAGTTCGGTCTCTGGAAACACCATATATTTT; CDR3aa: CASSESSVSGNTIYF
v_gene: TRBV14; d_gene: -; j_gene: TRBJ1-1; abundance: -; CDR3nt: TGTGCCAGCAGCCAAGTCGCAGGGGCGTTCACTGAAGCTTTCTTT; CDR3aa: CASSQVAGAFTEAFF
v_gene: TRBV5-4; d_gene: -; j_gene: TRBJ1-2; abundance: -; CDR3nt: TGTGCCAGCAGCTCGGGACCCGCCCATGGCTACACCTTC; CDR3aa: CASSSGPAHGYTF
v_gene: TRBV6-5; d_gene: -; j_gene: TRBJ1-5; abundance: -; CDR3nt: TGTGCCAGCAGTTACACAGGACCAAATCAGCCCCAGCATTTT; CDR3aa: CASSYTGPNQPQHF
v_gene: TRBV10-1; d_gene: -; j_gene: TRBJ1-5; abundance: few; CDR3nt: TGCGCCAGCATCCTGGGACAAAGCAATCAGCCCCAGCATTTT; CDR3aa: CASILGQSNQPQHF
v_gene: TRBV5-4; d_gene: -; j_gene: TRBJ2-2; abundance: -; CDR3nt: TGTGCCAGCAGCTGGTCTGGCGGGGACGCGAACACCGGGGAGCTGTTTTTT; CDR3aa: CASSWSGGDANTGELFF
v_gene: TRBV9; d_gene: -; j_gene: TRBJ1-4; abundance: -; CDR3nt: TGTGCCAGCAGCGTCTGGGGAAACACTAATGAAAAACTGTTTTTT; CDR3aa: CASSVWGNTNEKLFF
v_gene: TRBV5-4; d_gene: -; j_gene: TRBJ1-2; abundance: few; CDR3nt: TGTGCCAGCAGCTTGGAATGGGGTGGCTACACCTTC; CDR3aa: CASSLEWGGYTF
v_gene: TRBV29-1; d_gene: -; j_gene: TRBJ2-1; abundance: -; CDR3nt: TGCGCCGGCCGGAGGGGAGATTACAATGAGCAGTTCTTC; CDR3aa: CAGRRGDYNEQFF
v_gene: TRBV6-6; d_gene: -; j_gene: TRBJ1-1; abundance: -; CDR3nt: TGTGCCAGCAGTCGGGGGACCGCGAAAACTGAAGCTTTCTTT; CDR3aa: CASSRGTAKTEAFF
v_gene: TRBV9; d_gene: TRBD2; j_gene: TRBJ2-1; abundance: -; CDR3nt: TGTGCCAGCAGCGTAGGAGGAGCGGGGGGGCTCGGTGAGCAGTTCTTC; CDR3aa: CASSVGGAGGLGEQFF
v_gene: TRBV5-6; d_gene: -; j_gene: TRBJ1-4; abundance: -; CDR3nt: TGTGCCAGCAGCTCAGTTCAGGGTGGGAGTGAAAAACTGTTTTTT; CDR3aa: CASSSVQGGSEKLFF
v_gene: TRBV5-1; d_gene: -; j_gene: TRBJ2-2; abundance: once; CDR3nt: TGCGCCAGCAGCTTGTCGTCACGGAACACCGGGGAGCTGTTTTTT; CDR3aa: CASSLSSRNTGELFF
v_gene: TRBV7-5; d_gene: -; j_gene: TRBJ1-1; abundance: -; CDR3nt: TGTGCCAGAAGAGAACAGGGACGGGGAGCTTTCTTT; CDR3aa: CARREQGRGAFF
v_gene: TRBV7-9; d_gene: -; j_gene: TRBJ2-1; abundance: once; CDR3nt: TGTGCCAGCAGCTTAGGGGCTGGCTCCTACAATGAGCAGTTCTTC; CDR3aa: CASSLGAGSYNEQFF
v_gene: TRBV2; d_gene: -; j_gene: TRBJ1-1; abundance: -; CDR3nt: TGTGCCAGCAATGGACGGGGGGCGCGGAAGACGAACACTGAAGCTTTCTTT; CDR3aa: CASNGRGARKTNTEAFF
v_gene: TRBV2; d_gene: TRBD1; j_gene: TRBJ2-5; abundance: -; CDR3nt: TGTGCCAGCAGTGGGAACAGGGGCTCAGAGACCCAGTACTTC; CDR3aa: CASSGNRGSETQYF
v_gene: TRBV2; d_gene: -; j_gene: TRBJ2-3; abundance: -; CDR3nt: TGTGCCAGCGGTGATCGCGCATTCACAGATACGCAGTATTTT; CDR3aa: CASGDRAFTDTQYF
v_gene: TRBV6-1; d_gene: TRBD1; j_gene: TRBJ1-6; abundance: -; CDR3nt: TGTGCCAGCAGGTCCAGGGACAGGGAAAATTCACCCCTCCACTTT; CDR3aa: CASRSRDRENSPLHF
v_gene: TRBV28; d_gene: TRBD1; j_gene: TRBJ1-1; abundance: -; CDR3nt: TGTGCCAGCAGGCTGACAGGGTTCACTGAAGCTTTCTTT; CDR3aa: CASRLTGFTEAFF
v_gene: TRBV6-6; d_gene: TRBD1; j_gene: TRBJ1-2; abundance: -; CDR3nt: TGTGCCAGTCAGGACAGGTTGGTCTATGGCTACACCTTC; CDR3aa: CASQDRLVYGYTF
v_gene: TRBV5-1; d_gene: -; j_gene: TRBJ1-3; abundance: once; CDR3nt: TGCGCCAGCAGCTTGGAGGGTCGAAACACCATATATTTT; CDR3aa: CASSLEGRNTIYF
v_gene: TRBV5-4; d_gene: TRBD1; j_gene: TRBJ2-1; abundance: -; CDR3nt: TGTGCCAGCAGCTTGGGACCGGGACAGGGGGGCAATGAGCAGTTCTTC; CDR3aa: CASSLGPGQGGNEQFF
v_gene: TRBV2; d_gene: TRBD1; j_gene: TRBJ2-1; abundance: -; CDR3nt: TGTGCCAGCGGGGACAGCGCCGTCAATGAGCAGTTCTTC; CDR3aa: CASGDSAVNEQFF
v_gene: TRBV6-1; d_gene: -; j_gene: TRBJ2-5; abundance: -; CDR3nt: TGTGCCAGCAGTGTACAGGGAGGAGGCGGAGAGACCCAGTACTTC; CDR3aa: CASSVQGGGGETQYF